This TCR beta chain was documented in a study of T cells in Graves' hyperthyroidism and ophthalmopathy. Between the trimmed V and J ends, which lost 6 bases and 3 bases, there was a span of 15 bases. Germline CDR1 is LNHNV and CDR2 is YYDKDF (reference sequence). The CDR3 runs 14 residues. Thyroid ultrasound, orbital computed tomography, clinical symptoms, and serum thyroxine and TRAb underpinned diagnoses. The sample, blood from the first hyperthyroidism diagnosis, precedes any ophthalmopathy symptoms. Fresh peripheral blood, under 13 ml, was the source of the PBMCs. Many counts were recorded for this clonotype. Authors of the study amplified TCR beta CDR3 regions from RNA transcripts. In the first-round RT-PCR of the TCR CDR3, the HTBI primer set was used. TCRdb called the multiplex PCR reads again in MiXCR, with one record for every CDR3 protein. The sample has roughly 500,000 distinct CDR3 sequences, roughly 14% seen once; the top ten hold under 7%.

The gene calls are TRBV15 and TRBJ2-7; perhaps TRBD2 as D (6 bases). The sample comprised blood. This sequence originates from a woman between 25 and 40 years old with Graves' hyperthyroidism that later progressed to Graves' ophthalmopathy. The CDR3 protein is CATRGTARGYEQYF. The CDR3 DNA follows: TGTGCCACCAGAGGGACTGCACGAGGCTACGAGCAGTACTTC.